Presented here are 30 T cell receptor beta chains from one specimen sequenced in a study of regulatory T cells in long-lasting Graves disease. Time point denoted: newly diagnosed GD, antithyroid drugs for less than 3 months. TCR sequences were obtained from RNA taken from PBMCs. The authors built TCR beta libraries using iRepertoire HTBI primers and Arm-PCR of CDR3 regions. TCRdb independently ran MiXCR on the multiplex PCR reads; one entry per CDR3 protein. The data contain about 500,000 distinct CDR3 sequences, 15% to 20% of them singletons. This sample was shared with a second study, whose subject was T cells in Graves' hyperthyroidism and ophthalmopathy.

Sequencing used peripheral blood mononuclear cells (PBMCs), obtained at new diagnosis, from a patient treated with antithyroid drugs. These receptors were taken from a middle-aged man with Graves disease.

The CDR3 bases are TGCAGTGCTAGAGATGGAGGAAAACCTAACTATGGCTACACCTTC. It is translated as CSARDGGKPNYGYTF. The rearrangement links TRBV20-1 to TRBJ1-2; D is unresolved. The V gene's germline CDR1 is DFQATT and CDR2 SNEGSKA (reference sequence). Trimming left V 0 bases short and J 0 bases short, with 11 bases between. The CDR3 spans 15 residues.

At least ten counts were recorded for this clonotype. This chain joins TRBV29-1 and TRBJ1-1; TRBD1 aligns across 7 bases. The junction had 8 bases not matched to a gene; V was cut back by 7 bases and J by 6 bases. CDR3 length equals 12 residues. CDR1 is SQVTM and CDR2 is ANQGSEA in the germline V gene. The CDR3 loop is CSGPQGRAEAFF. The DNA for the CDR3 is TGCAGCGGCCCACAGGGGAGGGCTGAAGCTTTCTTT.

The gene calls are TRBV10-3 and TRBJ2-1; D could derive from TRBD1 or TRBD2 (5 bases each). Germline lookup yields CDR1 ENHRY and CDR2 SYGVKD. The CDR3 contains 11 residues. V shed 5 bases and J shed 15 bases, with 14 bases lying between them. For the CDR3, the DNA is TGTGCCATCAGTAACGGAGAGGGACGGTTCTTC. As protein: CAISNGEGRFF.

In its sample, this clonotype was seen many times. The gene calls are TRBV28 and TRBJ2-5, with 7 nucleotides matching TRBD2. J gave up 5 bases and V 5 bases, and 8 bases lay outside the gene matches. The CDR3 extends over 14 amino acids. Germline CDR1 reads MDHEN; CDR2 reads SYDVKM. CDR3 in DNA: TGTGCCAGCAGTCCCGGGGACTACGCGGAGACCCAGTACTTC. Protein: CASSPGDYAETQYF. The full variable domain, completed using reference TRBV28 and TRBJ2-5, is DVKVTQSSRYLVKRTGEKVFLECVQDMDHENMFWYRQDPGLGLRLIYFSYDVKMKEKGDIPEGYSVSREKKERFSLILESASTNQTSMYLCASSPGDYAETQYFGPGTRLLVL.

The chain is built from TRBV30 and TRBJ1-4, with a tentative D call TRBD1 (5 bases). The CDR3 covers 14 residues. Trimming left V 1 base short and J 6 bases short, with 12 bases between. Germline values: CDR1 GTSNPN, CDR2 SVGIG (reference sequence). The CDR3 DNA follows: TGTGCCTGGAGTGGGGCAGGGTACTATGAAAAACTGTTTTTT. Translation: CAWSGAGYYEKLFF.

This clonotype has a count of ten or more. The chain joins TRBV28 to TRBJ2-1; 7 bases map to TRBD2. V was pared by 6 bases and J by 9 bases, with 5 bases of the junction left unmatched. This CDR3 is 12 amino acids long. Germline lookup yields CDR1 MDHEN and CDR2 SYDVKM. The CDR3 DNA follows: TGTGCCAGCAGACGGGAGGTCAGTGAGCAGTTCTTC. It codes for CASRREVSEQFF.

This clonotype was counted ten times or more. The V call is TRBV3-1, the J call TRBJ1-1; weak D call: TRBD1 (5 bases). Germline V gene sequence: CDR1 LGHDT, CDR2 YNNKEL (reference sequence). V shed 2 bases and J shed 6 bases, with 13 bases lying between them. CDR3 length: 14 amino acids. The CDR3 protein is CASSQQGWVAEAFF. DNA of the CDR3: TGTGCCAGCAGCCAACAGGGTTGGGTGGCTGAAGCTTTCTTT. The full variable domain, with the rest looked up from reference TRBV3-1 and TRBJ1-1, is DTAVSQTPKYLVTQMGNDKSIKCEQNLGHDTMYWYKQDSKKFLKIMFSYNNKELIINETVPNRFSPKSPDKAHLNLHINSLELGDSAVYFCASSQQGWVAEAFFGQGTRLTVV.

The CDR3 DNA reads as TGTGCCAGTAGTATGGCAGGGCGCGGTGAGCAGTTCTTC. Amino acid sequence: CASSMAGRGEQFF. The chain recombines TRBV19 with TRBJ2-1; possibly TRBD1 for D (5 bases). Germline lookup yields CDR1 LNHDA and CDR2 SQIVND (reference sequence). CDR3 length: 13 residues. Deletions cut 3 bases from V and 9 bases from J, with 12 bases between.

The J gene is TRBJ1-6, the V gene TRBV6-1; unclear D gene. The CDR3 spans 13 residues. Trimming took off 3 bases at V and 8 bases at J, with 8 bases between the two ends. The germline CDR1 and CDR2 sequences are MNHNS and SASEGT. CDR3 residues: CASSDRFHSPLHF. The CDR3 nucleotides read TGTGCCAGCAGTGATCGGTTCCATTCACCCCTCCACTTT.

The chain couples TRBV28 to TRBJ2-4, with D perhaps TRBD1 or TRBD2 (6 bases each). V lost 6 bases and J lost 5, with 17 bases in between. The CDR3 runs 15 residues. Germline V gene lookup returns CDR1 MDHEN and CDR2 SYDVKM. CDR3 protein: CASSTGGTTQNIQYF. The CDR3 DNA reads TGTGCCAGCAGCACCGGGGGCACTACACAAAACATTCAGTACTTC.

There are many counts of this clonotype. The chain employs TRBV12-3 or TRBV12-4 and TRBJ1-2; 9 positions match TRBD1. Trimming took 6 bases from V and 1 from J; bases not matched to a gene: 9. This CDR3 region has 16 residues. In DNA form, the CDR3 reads TGTGCCAGCAGCCCCGGGACAGGGCGGGTTAACTATGGCTACACCTTC. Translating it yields CASSPGTGRVNYGYTF.

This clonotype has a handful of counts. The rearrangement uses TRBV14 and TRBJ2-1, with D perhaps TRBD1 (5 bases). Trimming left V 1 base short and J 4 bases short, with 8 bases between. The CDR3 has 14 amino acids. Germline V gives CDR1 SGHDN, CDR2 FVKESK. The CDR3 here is CASSQVQGYNEQFF. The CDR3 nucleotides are TGTGCCAGCAGCCAAGTTCAGGGATACAATGAGCAGTTCTTC.

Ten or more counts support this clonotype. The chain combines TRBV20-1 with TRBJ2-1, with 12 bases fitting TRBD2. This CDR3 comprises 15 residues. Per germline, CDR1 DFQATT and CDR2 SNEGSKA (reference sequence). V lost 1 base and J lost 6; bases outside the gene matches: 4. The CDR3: CSARGLAGESNEQFF. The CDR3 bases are TGCAGTGCTAGAGGACTAGCGGGAGAATCCAATGAGCAGTTCTTC.

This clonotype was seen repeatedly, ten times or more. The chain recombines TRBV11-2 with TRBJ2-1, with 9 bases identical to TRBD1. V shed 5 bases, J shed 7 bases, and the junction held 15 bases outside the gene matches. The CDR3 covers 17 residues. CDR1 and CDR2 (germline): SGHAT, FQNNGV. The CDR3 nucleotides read TGTGCCAGCAGCCAGAGACCGTGGGACAGGGTGGATAATGAGCAGTTCTTC. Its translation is CASSQRPWDRVDNEQFF.

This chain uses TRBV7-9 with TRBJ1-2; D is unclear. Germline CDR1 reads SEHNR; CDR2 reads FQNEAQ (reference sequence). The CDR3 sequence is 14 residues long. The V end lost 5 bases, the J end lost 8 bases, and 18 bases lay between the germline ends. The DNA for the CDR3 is TGTGCCAGCAGCCCCCCCCAGGCGCCGGGCGGCTACACCTTC. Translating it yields CASSPPQAPGGYTF.

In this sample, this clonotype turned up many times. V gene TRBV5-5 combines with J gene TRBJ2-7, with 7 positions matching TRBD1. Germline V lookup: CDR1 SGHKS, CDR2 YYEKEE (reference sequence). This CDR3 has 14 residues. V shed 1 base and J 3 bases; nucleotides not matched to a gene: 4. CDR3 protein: CASSLSRGIYEQYF. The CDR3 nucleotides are TGTGCCAGCAGCTTGAGCAGGGGGATCTACGAGCAGTACTTC.

For the CDR3, the DNA is TGTGCCAGCAGACCAGCGGGAGGGTCCTACAATGAGCAGTTCTTC. Translation: CASRPAGGSYNEQFF. This chain uses TRBV5-4 with TRBJ2-1; 10 positions match TRBD2. Looked up from germline, CDR1 is SGHNT and CDR2 is YYREEE (reference sequence). The V and J ends lost 5 bases and 1 base, in that order; junction bases with no gene match: 3. The CDR3 spans 15 residues.

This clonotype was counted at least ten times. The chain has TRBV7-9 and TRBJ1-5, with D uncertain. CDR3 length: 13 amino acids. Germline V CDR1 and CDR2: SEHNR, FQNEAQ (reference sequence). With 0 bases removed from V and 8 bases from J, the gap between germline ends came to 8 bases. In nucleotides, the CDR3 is TGTGCCAGCAGCTTAGCCCCCCTTGAGCCCCAGCATTTT. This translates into CASSLAPLEPQHF.

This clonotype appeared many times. In nucleotides, the CDR3 is TGTGCCAGCAGGCTACCCTGGGAGCAGTACTTC. Translated: CASRLPWEQYF. This chain uses TRBV28 with TRBJ2-7; D not resolved. Germline CDR1 is MDHEN and CDR2 is SYDVKM. Deletions cut 6 bases from V and 7 bases from J, with 10 bases between. There are 11 residues in the CDR3.

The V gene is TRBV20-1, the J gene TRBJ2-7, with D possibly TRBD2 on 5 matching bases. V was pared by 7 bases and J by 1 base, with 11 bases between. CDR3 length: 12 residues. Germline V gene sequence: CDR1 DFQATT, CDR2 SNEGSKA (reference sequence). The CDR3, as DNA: TGCAGTGTGGGCCGGAGGTCCTACGAGCAGTACTTC. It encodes CSVGRRSYEQYF.

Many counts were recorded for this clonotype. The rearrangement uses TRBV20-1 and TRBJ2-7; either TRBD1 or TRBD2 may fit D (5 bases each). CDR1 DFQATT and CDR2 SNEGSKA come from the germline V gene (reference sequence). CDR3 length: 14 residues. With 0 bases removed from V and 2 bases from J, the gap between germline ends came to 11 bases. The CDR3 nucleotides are TGCAGTGCTAGAGATTACGGGACGGCCTACGAGCAGTACTTC. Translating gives CSARDYGTAYEQYF.

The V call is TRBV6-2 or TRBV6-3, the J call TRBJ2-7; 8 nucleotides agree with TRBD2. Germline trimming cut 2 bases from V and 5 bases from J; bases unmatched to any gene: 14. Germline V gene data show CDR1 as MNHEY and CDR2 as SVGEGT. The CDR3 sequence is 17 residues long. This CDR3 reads CASSYTVSGTFTNEQYF. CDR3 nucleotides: TGTGCCAGCAGTTACACAGTTAGCGGGACATTTACCAACGAGCAGTACTTC.

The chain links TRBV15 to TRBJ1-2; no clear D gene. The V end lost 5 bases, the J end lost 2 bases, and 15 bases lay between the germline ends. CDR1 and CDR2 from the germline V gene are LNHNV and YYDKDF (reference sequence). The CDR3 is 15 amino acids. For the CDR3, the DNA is TGTGCCACCAGCCCCGAGCCCCAGATAAACTATGGCTACACCTTC. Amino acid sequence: CATSPEPQINYGYTF.

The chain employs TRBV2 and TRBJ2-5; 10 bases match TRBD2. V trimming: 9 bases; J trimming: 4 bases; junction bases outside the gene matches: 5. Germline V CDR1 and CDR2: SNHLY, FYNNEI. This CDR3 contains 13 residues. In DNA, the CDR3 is TGTGCCAGTCAGAGACTAGCGGGAGAGACCCAGTACTTC. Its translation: CASQRLAGETQYF.

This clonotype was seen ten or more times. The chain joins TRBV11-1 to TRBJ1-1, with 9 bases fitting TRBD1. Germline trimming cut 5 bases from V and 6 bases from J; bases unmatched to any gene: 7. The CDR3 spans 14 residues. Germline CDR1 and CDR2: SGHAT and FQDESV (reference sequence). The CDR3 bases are TGTGCCAGCAGCAACCGGGACAGGGAGCCTGAAGCTTTCTTT. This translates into CASSNRDREPEAFF.

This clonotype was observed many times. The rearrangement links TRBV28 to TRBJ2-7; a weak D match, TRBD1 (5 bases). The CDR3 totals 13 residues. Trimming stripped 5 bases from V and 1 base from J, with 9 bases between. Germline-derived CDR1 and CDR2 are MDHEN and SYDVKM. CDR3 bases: TGTGCCAGCAGTCGACAGATGTCCTACGAGCAGTACTTC. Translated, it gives CASSRQMSYEQYF.

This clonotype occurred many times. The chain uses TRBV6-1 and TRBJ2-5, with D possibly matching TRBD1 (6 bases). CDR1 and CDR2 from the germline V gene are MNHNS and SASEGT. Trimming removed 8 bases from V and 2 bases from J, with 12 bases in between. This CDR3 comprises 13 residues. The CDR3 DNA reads TGTGCCAGCGGATGGACAGAGCAAGAGACCCAGTACTTC. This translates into CASGWTEQETQYF.

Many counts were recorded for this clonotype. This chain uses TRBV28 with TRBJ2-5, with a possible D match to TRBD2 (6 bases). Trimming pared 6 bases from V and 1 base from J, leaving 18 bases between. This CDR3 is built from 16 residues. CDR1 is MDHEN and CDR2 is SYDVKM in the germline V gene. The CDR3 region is CASSTFGRGRQETQYF. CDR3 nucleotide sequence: TGTGCCAGCAGCACCTTTGGGCGGGGACGCCAAGAGACCCAGTACTTC. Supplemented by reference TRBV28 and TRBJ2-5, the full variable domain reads DVKVTQSSRYLVKRTGEKVFLECVQDMDHENMFWYRQDPGLGLRLIYFSYDVKMKEKGDIPEGYSVSREKKERFSLILESASTNQTSMYLCASSTFGRGRQETQYFGPGTRLLVL.

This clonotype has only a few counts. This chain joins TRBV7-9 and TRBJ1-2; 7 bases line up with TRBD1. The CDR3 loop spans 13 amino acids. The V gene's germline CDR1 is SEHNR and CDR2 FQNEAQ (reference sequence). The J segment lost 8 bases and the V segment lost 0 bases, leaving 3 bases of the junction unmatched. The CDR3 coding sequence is TGTGCCAGCAGCTTAGCGACAGGGAAGGGCTACACCTTC. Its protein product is CASSLATGKGYTF.

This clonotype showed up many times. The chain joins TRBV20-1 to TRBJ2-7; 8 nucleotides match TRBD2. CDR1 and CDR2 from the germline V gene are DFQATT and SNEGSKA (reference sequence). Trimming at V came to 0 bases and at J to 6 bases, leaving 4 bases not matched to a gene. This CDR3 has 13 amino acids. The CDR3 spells CSARDKLAVEQYF. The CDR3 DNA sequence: TGCAGTGCTAGAGATAAACTAGCGGTCGAGCAGTACTTC.